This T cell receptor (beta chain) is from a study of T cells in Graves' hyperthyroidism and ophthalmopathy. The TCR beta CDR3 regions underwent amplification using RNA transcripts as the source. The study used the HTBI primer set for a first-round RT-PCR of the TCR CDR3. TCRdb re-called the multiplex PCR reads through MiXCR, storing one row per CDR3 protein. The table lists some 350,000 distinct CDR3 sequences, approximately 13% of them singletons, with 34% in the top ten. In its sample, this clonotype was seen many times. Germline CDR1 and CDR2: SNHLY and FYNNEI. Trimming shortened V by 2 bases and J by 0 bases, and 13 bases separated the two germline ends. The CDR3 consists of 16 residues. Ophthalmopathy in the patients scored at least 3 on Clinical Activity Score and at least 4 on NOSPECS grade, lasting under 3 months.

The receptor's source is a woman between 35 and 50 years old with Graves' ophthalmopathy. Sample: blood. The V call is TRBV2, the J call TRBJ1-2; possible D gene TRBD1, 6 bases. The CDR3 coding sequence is TGTGCCAGCAGTGAAAGCGGGGGCCGAGCTAACTATGGCTACACCTTC. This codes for CASSESGGRANYGYTF.